The 5 T cell receptor beta chains given below trace back to one sample, sequenced in a study of T cells after yellow fever vaccination (dated by TCRdb to about 2019). Read against the paper, the sample's treatment or condition label means: live attenuated yellow fever vaccine strain. The library came from 5' RACE. TCRdb records Illumina HiSeq 2500 as the sequencer. Through fastp at Q25 and MiXCR, TCRdb rebuilt clones from the public reads, retaining in-frame beta chains. Identical CDR3 protein sequences are pooled into one entry, listed with their most common genes and DNA. A total of some 670,000 distinct CDR3 sequences appear in this sample, roughly an eighth of them only once. About 15% of the sample is in the top ten clones. Sequences were derived from PBMCs, sampled on the day of the yellow fever booster vaccination. Receptors originate from a man aged 25 to 40 who received the YFV17D yellow fever vaccine.

The chain links TRBV13 to TRBJ2-2; the D is unclear. V lost 0 bases and J lost 6, with 8 bases in between. Germline CDR1 reads PRHDT; CDR2 reads FYEKMQ (reference sequence). The CDR3 runs 14 residues. The CDR3 sequence is CASSLGAFPGELFF. The CDR3, as DNA: TGTGCCAGCAGCTTAGGGGCTTTTCCCGGGGAGCTGTTTTTT.

A few counts support this clonotype. CDR3 region: CSARDWTGGAETQYF. CDR3 nucleotides: TGCAGTGCTAGAGATTGGACAGGGGGCGCGGAGACCCAGTACTTC. V gene TRBV20-1 combines with J gene TRBJ2-5; 11 positions agree with TRBD1. This CDR3 comprises 15 residues. The V gene's germline CDR1 is DFQATT and CDR2 SNEGSKA (reference sequence). Germline trimming cut 0 bases from V and 5 bases from J; bases unmatched to any gene: 5.

The chain carries TRBV4-2 and TRBJ2-5, with D unresolved. CDR1 is LGHNA and CDR2 is YNFKEQ in the germline V gene. Trimming left V 4 bases short and J 3 bases short, with 9 bases between. This CDR3 has 13 residues. The CDR3: CASSRDPKETQYF. The DNA of the CDR3 is TGTGCCAGCAGCCGCGACCCGAAAGAGACCCAGTACTTC.

Ten or more counts support this clonotype. The chain carries TRBV7-2 and TRBJ1-2, with no clear D. The CDR3 has 15 amino acids. The germline V and J ends were trimmed by 5 bases and 4 bases, with 17 bases remaining between them. The germline V gene has CDR1 SGHTA and CDR2 FQGNSA. Here the CDR3 reads CASSTDTTVFYGYTF. CDR3 DNA: TGTGCCAGCAGCACCGACACGACCGTATTCTATGGCTACACCTTC.

The CDR3 loop is CASSLLAGRQADTQYF. CDR3 in DNA: TGTGCCAGCAGCTTATTAGCGGGGCGACAAGCAGATACGCAGTATTTT. This chain joins TRBV7-2 and TRBJ2-3; 8 positions match TRBD2. There are 16 residues in the CDR3. The germline V gene encodes CDR1 SGHTA and CDR2 FQGNSA. After removal of 2 bases from V and 4 bases from J, the junction contained 8 bases not matched to a gene.